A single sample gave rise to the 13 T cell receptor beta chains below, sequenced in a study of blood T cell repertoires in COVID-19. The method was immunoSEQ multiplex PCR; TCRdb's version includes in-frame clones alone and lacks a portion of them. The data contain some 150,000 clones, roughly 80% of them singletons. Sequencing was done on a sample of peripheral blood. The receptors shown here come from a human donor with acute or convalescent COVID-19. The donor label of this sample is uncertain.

The CDR3 protein is CASSSTLRSSYNEQFF. CDR3 coding DNA: TGTGCCAGCAGCTCAACCCTCCGGAGCTCCTACAATGAGCAGTTCTTC. The chain links TRBV11-3 to TRBJ2-1; D call uncertain. Germline V gene data show CDR1 as SGHNT and CDR2 as YENEEA. CDR3 length: 16 residues. V was cut by 4 bases and J by 0 bases, with 13 bases left in between.

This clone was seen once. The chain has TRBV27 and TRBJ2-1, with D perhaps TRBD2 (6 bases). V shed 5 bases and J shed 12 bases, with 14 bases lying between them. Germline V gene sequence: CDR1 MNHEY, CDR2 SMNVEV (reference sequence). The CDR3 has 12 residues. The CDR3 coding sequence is TGTGCCAGCAGTCCCCTTAGTAGCGGGCAGTTCTTC. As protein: CASSPLSSGQFF.

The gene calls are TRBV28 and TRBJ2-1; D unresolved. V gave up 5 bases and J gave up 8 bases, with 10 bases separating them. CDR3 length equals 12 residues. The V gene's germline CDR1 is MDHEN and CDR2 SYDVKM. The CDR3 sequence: CASSAVRHEQFF. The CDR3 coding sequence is TGTGCCAGCAGTGCGGTAAGACATGAGCAGTTCTTC.

This chain's CDR3 is CASSLLHSQGEAFF. CDR3 nucleotides: TGTGCCAGCAGCCTCCTTCACAGCCAGGGCGAAGCTTTCTTT. The rearrangement links TRBV14 to TRBJ1-1; D perhaps matches TRBD1 (5 bases). Trimming left V 4 bases short and J 8 bases short, with 17 bases between. This CDR3 has 14 amino acids. The germline CDR1 and CDR2 sequences are SGHDN and FVKESK.

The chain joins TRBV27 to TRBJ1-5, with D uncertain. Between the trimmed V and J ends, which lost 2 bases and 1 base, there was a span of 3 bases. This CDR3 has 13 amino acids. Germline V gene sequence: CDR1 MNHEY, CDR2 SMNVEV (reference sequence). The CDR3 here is CASSLSSNQPQHF. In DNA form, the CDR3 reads TGTGCCAGCAGTTTAAGCAGCAATCAGCCCCAGCATTTT.

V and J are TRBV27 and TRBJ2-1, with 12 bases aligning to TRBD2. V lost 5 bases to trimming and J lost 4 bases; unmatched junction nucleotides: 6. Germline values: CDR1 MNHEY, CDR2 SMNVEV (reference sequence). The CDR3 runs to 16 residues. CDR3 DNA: TGTGCCAGCAGTGTCTCCGGGACTAGCGGGTACAATGAGCAGTTCTTC. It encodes CASSVSGTSGYNEQFF.

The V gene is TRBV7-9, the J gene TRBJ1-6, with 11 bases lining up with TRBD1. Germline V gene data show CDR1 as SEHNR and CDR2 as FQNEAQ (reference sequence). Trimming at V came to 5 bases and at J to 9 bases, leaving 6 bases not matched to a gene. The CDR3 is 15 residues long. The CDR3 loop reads CASSPPGTGGSPLHF. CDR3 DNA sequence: TGTGCCAGCAGCCCTCCCGGGACAGGGGGTTCACCCCTCCACTTT.

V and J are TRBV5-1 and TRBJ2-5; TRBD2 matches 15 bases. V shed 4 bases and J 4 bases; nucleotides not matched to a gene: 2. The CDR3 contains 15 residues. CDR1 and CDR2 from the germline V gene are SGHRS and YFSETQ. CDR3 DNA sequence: TGCGCCAGCAGCAGGGGACTAGCGGGGGGAGAGACCCAGTACTTC. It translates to CASSRGLAGGETQYF.

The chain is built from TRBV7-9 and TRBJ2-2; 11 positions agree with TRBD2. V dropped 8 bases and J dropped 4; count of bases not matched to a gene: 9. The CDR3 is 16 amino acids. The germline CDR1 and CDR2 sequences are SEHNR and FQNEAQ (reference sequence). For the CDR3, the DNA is TGTGCCAGCGGGATGATACTAGCGGGGGCCACCGGGGAGCTGTTTTTT. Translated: CASGMILAGATGELFF.

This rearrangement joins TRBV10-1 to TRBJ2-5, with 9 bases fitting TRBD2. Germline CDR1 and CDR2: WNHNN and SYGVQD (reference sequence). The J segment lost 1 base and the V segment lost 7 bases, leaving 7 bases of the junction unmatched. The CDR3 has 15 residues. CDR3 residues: CASNNKRGAQETQYF. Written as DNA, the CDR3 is TGCGCCAGCAATAACAAGCGGGGGGCCCAAGAGACCCAGTACTTC.

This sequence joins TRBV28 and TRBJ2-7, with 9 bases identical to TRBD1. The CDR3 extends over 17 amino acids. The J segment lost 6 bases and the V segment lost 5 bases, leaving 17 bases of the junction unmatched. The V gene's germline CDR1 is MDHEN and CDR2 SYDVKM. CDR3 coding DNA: TGTGCCAGCAGTCTATCGTCCGTCACGGGACAGGGAGCCGAGCAGTACTTC. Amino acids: CASSLSSVTGQGAEQYF. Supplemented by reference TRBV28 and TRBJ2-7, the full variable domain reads DVKVTQSSRYLVKRTGEKVFLECVQDMDHENMFWYRQDPGLGLRLIYFSYDVKMKEKGDIPEGYSVSREKKERFSLILESASTNQTSMYLCASSLSSVTGQGAEQYFGPGTRLTVT.

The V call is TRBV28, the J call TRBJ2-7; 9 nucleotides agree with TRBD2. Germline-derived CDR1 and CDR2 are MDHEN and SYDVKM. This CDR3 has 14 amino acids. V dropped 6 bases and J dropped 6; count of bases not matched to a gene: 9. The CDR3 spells CASRGGTSPTEQYF. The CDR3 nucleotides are TGTGCCAGCAGGGGTGGGACTAGCCCCACCGAGCAGTACTTC.

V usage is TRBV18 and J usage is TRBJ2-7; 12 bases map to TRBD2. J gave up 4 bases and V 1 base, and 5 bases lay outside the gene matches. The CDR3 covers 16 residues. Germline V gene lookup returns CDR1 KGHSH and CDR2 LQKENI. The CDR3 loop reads CASSPQLAGGRYEQYF. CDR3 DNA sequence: TGTGCCAGCTCACCACAACTAGCGGGAGGAAGATACGAGCAGTACTTC.